This T cell receptor beta chain emerged from a study of OX40 agonist ivuxolimab in advanced cancers. Across the study: Patients treated during dose escalation were battling hepatocellular carcinoma, melanoma, renal cell or head and neck cancer. Patients were roughly 83% male with ages about 20 to 79, mean about 60.

The CDR3 contains 13 residues. V was pared by 1 base and J by 8 bases, with 9 bases between. Germline V lookup: CDR1 SGHTA, CDR2 FQGNSA. Some clones are missing from TCRdb's copy, which holds only in-frame ones; the method was immunoSEQ multiplex PCR. The sample lists tens of thousands of clones; over 75% were seen once. Overall study results and limits: The authors also found low normalized T-cell clonal expansion in some nonresponders.

Worth noting for this clone: The target antigen is unknown.

The source material was CD4+ or CD8+ T cells sorted from blood, sampled in a trial of the OX40 agonist ivuxolimab. The chain recombines TRBV7-2 with TRBJ1-3, with D unresolved. This receptor was obtained from an adult with an advanced solid tumor such as melanoma, head and neck, liver or kidney cancer. CDR3 region: CASSLGGIDTIYF. The CDR3 DNA sequence: TGTGCCAGCAGCTTAGGAGGAATTGACACCATATATTTT.